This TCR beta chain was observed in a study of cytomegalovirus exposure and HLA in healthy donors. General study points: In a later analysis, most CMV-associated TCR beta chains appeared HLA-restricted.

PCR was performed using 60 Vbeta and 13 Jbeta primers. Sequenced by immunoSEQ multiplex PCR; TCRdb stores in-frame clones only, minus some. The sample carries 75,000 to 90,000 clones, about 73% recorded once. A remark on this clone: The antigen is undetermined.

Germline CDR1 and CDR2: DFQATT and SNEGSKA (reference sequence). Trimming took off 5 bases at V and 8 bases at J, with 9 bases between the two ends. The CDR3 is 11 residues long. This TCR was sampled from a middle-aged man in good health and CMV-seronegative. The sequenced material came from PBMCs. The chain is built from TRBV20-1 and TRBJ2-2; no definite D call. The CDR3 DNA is TGCAGTGCTTCTGTTCTTGGGGAGCTGTTTTTT. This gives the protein CSASVLGELFF.